The 13 T cell receptor beta chains below all came from one sample that was sequenced in a study of blood T cell repertoires in COVID-19. Profiling relied on immunoSEQ multiplex PCR, and the TCRdb table lists in-frame clones only, not all of them. The table shows some 200,000 clones, with roughly 90% occurring only once. The sample taken for sequencing was peripheral blood. The receptors derive from a woman aged 55-69 years with COVID-19, enrolled during active disease.

The V and J genes are TRBV30 and TRBJ1-2, with TRBD1 as a possible D gene (5 bases). Germline CDR1 reads GTSNPN; CDR2 reads SVGIG (reference sequence). The CDR3 is made up of 13 amino acids. V was clipped by 4 bases and J by 4 bases, with 13 bases between them. CDR3 DNA: TGTGCCTGGAACAGGAGACTTGGCTATGGCTACACCTTC. It translates to CAWNRRLGYGYTF.

This clone was counted between two and nine times. V is TRBV7-9 and J is TRBJ1-1, with D tentatively TRBD1 (6 bases). Germline values: CDR1 SEHNR, CDR2 FQNEAQ (reference sequence). The CDR3 contains 16 residues. The V end lost 5 bases, the J end lost 1 base, and 17 bases lay between the germline ends. CDR3 sequence (DNA): TGTGCCAGCAGCCAACCATGGGGGGGGCAGAACACTGAAGCTTTCTTT. Residues: CASSQPWGGQNTEAFF.

V and J are TRBV29-1 and TRBJ2-2, with D perhaps matching TRBD1 (5 bases). Trimming removed 5 bases from V and 4 bases from J, with 11 bases in between. The CDR3 is made up of 13 amino acids. Germline V gives CDR1 SQVTM, CDR2 ANQGSEA. CDR3: CSVHRLSTGELFF. The CDR3 nucleotides read TGCAGCGTTCACAGGTTATCCACCGGGGAGCTGTTTTTT.

V gene TRBV27 combines with J gene TRBJ1-6, with D perhaps matching TRBD1 (6 bases). CDR1 is MNHEY, CDR2 SMNVEV, per germline (reference sequence). This CDR3 region has 14 residues. V lost 4 bases, J lost 7 bases, and 11 bases lay in between. CDR3 amino acids: CASSSRQVNSPLHF. CDR3 DNA sequence: TGTGCCAGCAGTTCCCGACAGGTGAATTCACCCCTCCACTTT.

The chain carries TRBV7-2 and TRBJ1-2; maybe TRBD1 (5 bases). CDR3 length equals 16 residues. Looked up from germline, CDR1 is SGHTA and CDR2 is FQGNSA. V dropped 3 bases and J dropped 3 bases, with 17 bases sitting between them. The CDR3 nucleotides are TGTGCCAGCAGCTTCGGCTGGCAGGGAGGGGACTATGGCTACACCTTC. This codes for CASSFGWQGGDYGYTF.

This CDR3 reads CASSEAGAPFTYEQYF. In DNA form, the CDR3 reads TGTGCCAGCAGTGAGGCGGGAGCGCCCTTTACCTACGAGCAGTACTTC. The chain employs TRBV6-2 or TRBV6-3 and TRBJ2-7; 7 bases align to TRBD2. Germline V gives CDR1 MNHEY, CDR2 SVGEGT. This CDR3 has 16 amino acids. V was pared by 5 bases and J by 2 bases, with 12 bases of the junction left unmatched.

This chain uses TRBV4-3 with TRBJ1-4, with TRBD1 matching 10 bases. CDR1 LGHNA and CDR2 YSLEER come from the germline V gene. The V gene end was trimmed by 1 base and the J gene end by 6 bases; junction bases not matched to a gene: 5. The CDR3 length is 16 residues. The CDR3 sequence is CASSQGYGQGDEKLFF. For the CDR3, the DNA is TGCGCCAGCAGCCAAGGATACGGACAGGGGGATGAAAAACTGTTTTTT.

This clone was observed a single time. The chain carries TRBV10-3 and TRBJ1-1, with D possibly matching TRBD1 (6 bases). Germline V gene lookup returns CDR1 ENHRY and CDR2 SYGVKD. The CDR3 has 13 amino acids. The V end lost 9 bases, the J end lost 0 bases, and 11 bases lay between the germline ends. CDR3 DNA sequence: TGTGCCATGCAGGGGACATTGAACACTGAAGCTTTCTTT. Protein: CAMQGTLNTEAFF.

V is TRBV27 and J is TRBJ2-3; 12 bases fit TRBD2. CDR3 size: 15 residues. Trimming took 6 bases from V and 3 from J; bases not matched to a gene: 4. Germline V gene data show CDR1 as MNHEY and CDR2 as SMNVEV (reference sequence). The CDR3 nucleotides are TGTGCCAGCAGGATACTAGCGGGAGGAACAGATACGCAGTATTTT. Translation gives CASRILAGGTDTQYF.

This sequence joins TRBV27 and TRBJ2-7; 13 bases match TRBD2. J gave up 3 bases and V 4 bases, and 3 bases lay outside the gene matches. Looked up from germline, CDR1 is MNHEY and CDR2 is SMNVEV (reference sequence). This CDR3 region has 15 residues. DNA for the CDR3: TGTGCCAGCAGTTCGGGACTAGCGGGGTACTACGAGCAGTACTTC. Protein: CASSSGLAGYYEQYF.

The chain uses TRBV28 and TRBJ2-3; 7 nucleotides match TRBD2. The germline V gene encodes CDR1 MDHEN and CDR2 SYDVKM. The J segment lost 0 bases and the V segment lost 6 bases, leaving 12 bases of the junction unmatched. The CDR3 consists of 17 residues. This CDR3 is CASSPQPGRASTDTQYF. As DNA, the CDR3 is TGTGCCAGCAGCCCGCAGCCGGGGAGGGCCAGCACAGATACGCAGTATTTT.

V gene TRBV6-6 combines with J gene TRBJ1-2; maybe TRBD1 (5 bases). Germline V gene sequence: CDR1 MNHNY, CDR2 SVGAGI (reference sequence). V lost 4 bases, J lost 6 bases, and 9 bases lay in between. The CDR3 length is 12 residues. The CDR3 is CASSSRVDGYTF. The CDR3 coding sequence is TGTGCCAGCAGTTCCAGGGTCGATGGCTACACCTTC.

This chain uses TRBV24-1 with TRBJ2-3; 11 bases line up with TRBD2. Trimming took 2 bases from V and 5 from J; bases not matched to a gene: 5. Germline values: CDR1 KGHDR, CDR2 SFDVKD. This CDR3 has 16 amino acids. For the CDR3, the DNA is TGTGCCACCAGTGATTCGCTAGCGGGGGGAGTAGATACGCAGTATTTT. Translation: CATSDSLAGGVDTQYF.